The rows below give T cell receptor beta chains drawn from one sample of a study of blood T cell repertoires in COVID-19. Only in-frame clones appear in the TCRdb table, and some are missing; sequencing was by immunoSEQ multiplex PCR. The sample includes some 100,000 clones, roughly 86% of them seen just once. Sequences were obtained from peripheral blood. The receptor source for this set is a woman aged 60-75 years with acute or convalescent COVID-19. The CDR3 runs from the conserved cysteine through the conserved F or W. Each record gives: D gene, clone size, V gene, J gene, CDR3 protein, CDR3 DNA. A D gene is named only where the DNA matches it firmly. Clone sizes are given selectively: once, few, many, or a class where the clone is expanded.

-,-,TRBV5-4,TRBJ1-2,CASSPGRYGYTF,TGTGCCAGCAGCCCAGGGAGGTATGGCTACACCTTC
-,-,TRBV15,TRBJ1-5,CATSVRHSNQPQHF,TGTGCCACCAGCGTGAGGCATAGCAATCAGCCCCAGCATTTT
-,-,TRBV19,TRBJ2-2,CASSGSRQGELFF,TGTGCCAGTAGTGGAAGTCGACAGGGGGAGCTGTTTTTT
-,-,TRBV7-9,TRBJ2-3,CASSLGMLRDTQYF,TGTGCCAGCAGCTTAGGGATGCTGAGGGATACGCAGTATTTT
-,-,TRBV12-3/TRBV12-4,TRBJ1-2,CASSLRGTQGYTF,TGTGCCAGCAGTTTACGGGGGACTCAAGGCTACACCTTC
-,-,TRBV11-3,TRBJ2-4,CASSLEGEAKNIQYF,TGTGCCAGCAGCTTGGAGGGAGAAGCCAAAAACATTCAGTACTTC
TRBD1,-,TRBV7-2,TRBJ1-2,CASSPFFRQGNGYTF,TGTGCCAGCAGCCCTTTCTTTCGACAGGGCAATGGCTACACCTTC
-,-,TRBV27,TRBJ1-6,CASSYAGNSPLHF,TGTGCCAGCAGTTATGCAGGCAATTCACCCCTCCACTTT
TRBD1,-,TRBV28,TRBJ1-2,CASSPGQAGKYGYTF,TGTGCCAGCAGTCCAGGACAGGCCGGAAAGTATGGCTACACCTTC
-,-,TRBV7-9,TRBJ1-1,CASSLLTPNTEAFF,TGTGCCAGCAGCTTATTAACACCGAACACTGAAGCTTTCTTT
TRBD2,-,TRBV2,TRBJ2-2,CASSTGTSGTNTGELFF,TGTGCCAGCAGTACAGGGACTAGCGGGACGAACACCGGGGAGCTGTTTTTT
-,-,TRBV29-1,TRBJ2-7,CSVERGTDEQYF,TGCAGCGTTGAAAGGGGGACCGACGAGCAGTACTTC
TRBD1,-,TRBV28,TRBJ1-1,CASRLIQGAAFF,TGTGCCAGCAGGCTCATACAGGGGGCCGCTTTCTTT
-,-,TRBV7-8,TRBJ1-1,CASSLQGIMNTEAFF,TGTGCCAGCAGCTTACAGGGTATCATGAACACTGAAGCTTTCTTT
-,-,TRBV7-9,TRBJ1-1,CASSFLDLRTEAFF,TGTGCCAGCAGCTTCTTAGATCTTCGCACTGAAGCTTTCTTT
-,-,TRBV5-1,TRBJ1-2,CASSLGPSRDPGNYGYTF,TGCGCCAGCAGCTTGGGGCCGTCCAGGGATCCTGGAAACTATGGCTACACCTTC
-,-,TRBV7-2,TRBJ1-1,CASSQDLWGVTEAFF,TGTGCCAGCAGCCAGGACCTCTGGGGGGTGACTGAAGCTTTCTTT
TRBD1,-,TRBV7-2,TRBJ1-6,CASSLGDRWALHF,TGTGCCAGCAGCTTAGGGGACAGGTGGGCCCTCCACTTT
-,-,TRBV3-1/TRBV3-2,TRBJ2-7,CASSQGAGSEQYF,TGTGCCAGCAGCCAAGGTGCAGGTAGCGAGCAGTACTTC
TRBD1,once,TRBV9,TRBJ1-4,CASSPRQGTNEKLFF,TGTGCCAGCAGCCCCCGACAGGGCACTAATGAAAAACTGTTTTTT
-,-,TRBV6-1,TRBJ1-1,CASSDVPGVAQEAFF,TGTGCCAGCAGTGATGTGCCAGGGGTCGCACAAGAAGCTTTCTTT
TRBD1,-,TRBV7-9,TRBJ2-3,CASSTTGGSDTQYF,TGTGCCAGCAGCACAACAGGGGGCTCGGATACGCAGTATTTT
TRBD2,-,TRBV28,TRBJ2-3,CASIGGGTDTQYF,TGTGCCAGCATTGGGGGAGGGACAGATACGCAGTATTTT
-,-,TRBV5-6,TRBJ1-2,CASSLSGHFYGYTF,TGTGCCAGCAGCTTGTCGGGACACTTCTATGGCTACACCTTC
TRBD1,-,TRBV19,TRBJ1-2,CASSADRVYGYTF,TGTGCCAGTAGTGCGGACAGGGTATATGGCTACACCTTC
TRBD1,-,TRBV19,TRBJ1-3,CASSKRRQGRNTIYF,TGTGCCAGTAGTAAACGACGACAGGGGAGAAACACCATATATTTT
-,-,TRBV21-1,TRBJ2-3,CASSVCRDTQYF,TGTGCCAGCAGTGTTTGCAGAGATACGCAGTATTTT
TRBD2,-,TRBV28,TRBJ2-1,CASSAGTSGSLDYNEQFF,TGTGCCAGCAGTGCCGGGACTAGCGGGAGTTTAGATTACAATGAGCAGTTCTTC
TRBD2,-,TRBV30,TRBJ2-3,CAWSLAGGNTDTQYF,TGTGCCTGGAGTTTAGCGGGAGGCAACACAGATACGCAGTATTTT
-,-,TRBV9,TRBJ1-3,CASWGGSGNTIYF,TGTGCCAGTTGGGGGGGCTCTGGAAACACCATATATTTT
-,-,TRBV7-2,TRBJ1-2,CASSLVATGTNYGYTF,TGTGCCAGCAGCTTAGTTGCGACGGGAACCAACTATGGCTACACCTTC
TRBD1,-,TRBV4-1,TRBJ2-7,CASSPRTGNYEQYF,TGCGCCAGCAGCCCGCGGACAGGGAACTACGAGCAGTACTTC
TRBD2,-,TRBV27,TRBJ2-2,CASSRVAGDVGELFF,TGTGCCAGCAGTCGGGTAGCGGGAGACGTCGGGGAGCTGTTTTTT
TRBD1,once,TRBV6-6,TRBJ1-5,CASSRTGAQPQHF,TGTGCCAGCAGTCGGACAGGGGCCCAGCCCCAGCATTTT
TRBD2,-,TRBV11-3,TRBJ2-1,CASSTRLAGVGSYNEQFF,TGTGCCAGCAGCACACGACTAGCGGGAGTGGGATCCTACAATGAGCAGTTCTTC
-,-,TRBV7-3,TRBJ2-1,CASSWSGSSSYNEQFF,TGTGCCAGCAGCTGGTCAGGGTCAAGCTCCTACAATGAGCAGTTCTTC
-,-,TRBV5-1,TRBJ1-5,CARGRFDRSQPQHF,TGCGCCAGAGGCCGGTTTGACAGGAGCCAGCCCCAGCATTTT
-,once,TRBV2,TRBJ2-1,CASGMTRGGGNEQFF,TGTGCCAGCGGCATGACTAGAGGGGGGGGCAATGAGCAGTTCTTC
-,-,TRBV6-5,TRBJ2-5,CASKGGKTQYF,TGTGCCAGCAAGGGGGGGAAGACCCAGTACTTC
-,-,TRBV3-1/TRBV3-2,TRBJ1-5,CASSQGSGNQPQHF,TGTGCCAGCAGCCAGGGCTCTGGCAATCAGCCCCAGCATTTT
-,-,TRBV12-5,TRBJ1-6,CASALSERSSPLHF,TGTGCTAGTGCCCTATCGGAGCGTAGTTCACCCCTCCACTTT
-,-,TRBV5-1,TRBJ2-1,CASYSSYNEQFF,TGCGCCAGCTATAGCTCCTACAATGAGCAGTTCTTC
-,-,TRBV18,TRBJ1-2,CASSPRSGANYGYTF,TGTGCCAGCTCACCACGATCCGGGGCTAACTATGGCTACACCTTC
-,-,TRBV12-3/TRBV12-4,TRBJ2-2,CASSPQVGELFF,TGTGCCAGCAGCCCCCAGGTCGGGGAGCTGTTTTTT
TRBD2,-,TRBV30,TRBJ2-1,CAWSRRTSGSGQFF,TGTGCCTGGAGCCGTCGGACTAGCGGGTCGGGGCAGTTCTTC
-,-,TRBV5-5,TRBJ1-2,CASSLEVAGFGGVNYGYTF,TGTGCCAGCAGCTTGGAGGTAGCTGGGTTTGGAGGGGTAAACTATGGCTACACCTTC
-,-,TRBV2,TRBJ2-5,CASNTQQQETQYF,TGTGCCAGCAACACACAGCAGCAAGAGACCCAGTACTTC
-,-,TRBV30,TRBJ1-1,CAWSSGQIKAFF,TGTGCCTGGAGTTCAGGCCAAATTAAAGCTTTCTTT
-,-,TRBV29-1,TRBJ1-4,CSGRGPGDEKLFF,TGCAGCGGGAGAGGTCCCGGGGATGAAAAACTGTTTTTT